This T cell receptor (beta chain) was profiled in a study of blood T cell repertoires in COVID-19 (dated by TCRdb to 2019 to 2021). Some background on the complete study: The collaborator samples originated in the United States, Italy and Spain and spanned the acute and convalescent phases of COVID-19. The prospective study material was composed of cDNA or gDNA derived from T cells, B-cell-depleted T cells, or PBMCs. Deeply sampled blood TCRbeta repertoires from subjects exposed to, actively infected with, or recovered from COVID-19 were included in the dataset. The repertoires were made available in a free public database intended to serve as a resource for research on the immune response to SARS-CoV-2. Samples came from the ongoing ImmuneRACE study (first 160 participants) plus 1,254 subjects from 6 global collaborators. Nearly every sample came with metadata listing a de-identified subject ID, COVID-19 status, age in years and sex. Where HLA class I and class II types were available, the types were taken from metadata supplied by the sample provider, not from assay-based typing. Results the study describes overall, beyond this receptor: How much clinical and demographic metadata was included differed by source and by participant, and the metadata was provided uncurated.

With respect to this clone: The antigen it recognizes is unknown. Nothing much larger sits one base from this clone, and base qualities are not available.

TCRbeta CDR3 regions were amplified from genomic DNA using the immunoSEQ Assay, a bias-controlled multiplex PCR. On the authors' methods: The number of nucleated cells in each sample was estimated from the amplification of reference gene primers within the assay. Sequence reads were collapsed and filtered to measure the absolute abundance of every unique TCRbeta CDR3 rearrangement. Productive Simpson clonality was computed per sample as the square root of Simpson's diversity index over productive rearrangements. In its TCRdb copy, this immuneACCESS table keeps in-frame sequences only and misses some clones. Where compared with another copy, unresolved V genes explain less than half of these, and the others have no known cause. The DNA gave D and trimming, while V, J and clone size come from that table. For this sample there are around 75,000 clones; roughly 90% appear just once. Around 2.5% of the sample rests with the top ten.

There are 15 amino acids in the CDR3, from cysteine to phenylalanine inclusive. Kept here is only the CDR3 DNA, which spans 45 bases and is read in frame from base 1. CDR1 and CDR2 were assigned from the germline V gene as SGHTA and FQGNSA. V drops 1 base and J drops 4 bases, leaving 11 bases in between. Whole blood was collected in K2EDTA tubes by collaborating institutions according to the institutions' own protocols. For TCRbeta analysis, collaborators shipped samples as frozen whole blood, isolated PBMCs, or DNA extracted from either of those sample types. What was sequenced was peripheral blood. The source of this sequence is a human donor in a cohort sampled during active COVID-19. The chain is made from TRBV7-2 and TRBJ1-5; a tentative D call is TRBD1 (5 bases match). The encoded CDR3 is CASSLDRLANQPQHF. The sequence in DNA is TGTGCCAGCAGCTTAGACAGGCTGGCGAATCAGCCCCAGCATTTT.